One sample yielded the 17 T cell receptor beta chains listed below, sequenced in a study of OX40 agonist ivuxolimab in advanced cancers. The repertoire was sequenced with immunoSEQ multiplex PCR; TCRdb's copy has only in-frame clones and lacks some. The repertoire holds tens of thousands of clones, roughly 87% seen once, with roughly 15% in the top ten. Source: CD4+ or CD8+ T cells sorted from blood, taken in a trial of the OX40 agonist ivuxolimab. The receptors originated from an adult with an advanced solid tumor such as melanoma, head and neck, liver or kidney cancer.

This chain joins TRBV6-5 and TRBJ1-4; D may be TRBD1 (5 bases). Trimming took 6 bases from V and 7 from J, leaving 18 bases between them. The CDR3 covers 15 residues. CDR1 is MNHEY, CDR2 SVGAGI, per germline. The CDR3 DNA reads as TGTGCCAGCAGCCAGTCGTGGGGGTCAGCTGAAAAACTGTTTTTT. Amino acids: CASSQSWGSAEKLFF.

The V call is TRBV27, the J call TRBJ1-2; no clear D gene. Germline V gene data show CDR1 as MNHEY and CDR2 as SMNVEV (reference sequence). The CDR3 spans 12 residues. Trimming pared 6 bases from V and 8 bases from J, leaving 13 bases between. CDR3 in amino acids: CASSTIGYGYTF. The CDR3 DNA reads TGTGCCAGCAGCACTATAGGGTACGGCTACACCTTC.

The chain recombines TRBV19 with TRBJ1-1, with D hard to call. The CDR3 consists of 16 residues. Trimming removed 5 bases at V and 2 bases at J, with 18 bases between. The germline V gene encodes CDR1 LNHDA and CDR2 SQIVND (reference sequence). The CDR3 DNA reads as TGTGCCAGTAGTCCCTTCTTAGGACCCCTAAACACTGAAGCTTTCTTT. Translated, it gives CASSPFLGPLNTEAFF.

This CDR3 is CASSYSGTGSNNEQFF. The DNA of the CDR3 is TGTGCCAGCAGTTACTCTGGGACAGGGTCCAACAATGAGCAGTTCTTC. The rearrangement links TRBV6-5 to TRBJ2-1; TRBD1 matches 9 bases. V was clipped by 0 bases and J by 5 bases; unmatched bases: 5. The CDR3 covers 16 residues. The germline gives CDR1 MNHEY, CDR2 SVGAGI.

The J gene is TRBJ2-1, the V gene TRBV11-3; D not certain. The CDR3 extends over 12 amino acids. Germline CDR1 is SGHNT and CDR2 is YENEEA. With 1 base removed from V and 7 bases from J, the gap between germline ends came to 5 bases. The chain's CDR3 is CASSLAGNEQFF. CDR3 bases: TGTGCCAGCAGCTTAGCAGGAAATGAGCAGTTCTTC. The variable domain in full, completed from reference TRBV11-3 and TRBJ2-1, reads EAGVVQSPRYKIIEKKQPVAFWCNPISGHNTLYWYLQNLGQGPELLIRYENEEAVDDSQLPKDRFSAERLKGVDSTLKIQPAELGDSAVYLCASSLAGNEQFFGPGTRLTVL.

The J gene is TRBJ2-7, the V gene TRBV4-1, with 9 bases lining up with TRBD2. Germline CDR1 is MGHRA and CDR2 is YSYEKL. The CDR3 spans 17 residues. V was pared by 0 bases and J by 7 bases, with 13 bases of the junction left unmatched. In nucleotides, the CDR3 is TGCGCCAGCAGCCAAGAGCCGCCGGGACTAGCTTATCAGGAGCAGTACTTC. Translating gives CASSQEPPGLAYQEQYF.

The rearrangement joins TRBV27 to TRBJ1-2, with unresolved D. V was clipped by 3 bases and J by 4 bases, with 9 bases between them. The CDR3 has 13 amino acids. Germline CDR1 reads MNHEY; CDR2 reads SMNVEV (reference sequence). The CDR3 nucleotides are TGTGCCAGCAGTTTGTCGGCTCTCTATGGCTACACCTTC. Translating gives CASSLSALYGYTF.

The genes are TRBV4-3 and TRBJ2-3, with 10 bases aligning to TRBD2. V shed 5 bases and J 1 base; nucleotides not matched to a gene: 0. Germline assignment: CDR1 LGHNA and CDR2 YSLEER. The CDR3 sequence is 14 residues long. CDR3 DNA: TGCGCCAGCAGCACTAGCGGGGGCACAGATACGCAGTATTTT. Protein: CASSTSGGTDTQYF.

This chain joins TRBV5-6 and TRBJ1-3; the match to TRBD1 covers 8 bases. CDR3 length equals 13 residues. The germline gives CDR1 SGHDT, CDR2 YYEEEE. Losses at the gene ends were 7 bases for V and 3 bases for J; bases not matched to a gene: 3. The CDR3 DNA reads as TGTGCCAGCCGGACAGGGAATGGAAACACCATATATTTT. It yields the protein CASRTGNGNTIYF.

The V call is TRBV7-9, the J call TRBJ1-2, with 10 positions matching TRBD1. The V gene's germline CDR1 is SEHNR and CDR2 FQNEAQ (reference sequence). The CDR3 runs 14 residues. V lost 5 bases to trimming and J lost 4 bases; unmatched junction nucleotides: 4. CDR3 region: CASSPGQGTYGYTF. CDR3 in DNA: TGTGCCAGCAGCCCGGGACAGGGGACCTATGGCTACACCTTC. Full variable domain (rest looked up from reference TRBV7-9 and TRBJ1-2): DTGVSQNPRHKITKRGQNVTFRCDPISEHNRLYWYRQTLGQGPEFLTYFQNEAQLEKSRLLSDRFSAERPKGSFSTLEIQRTEQGDSAMYLCASSPGQGTYGYTFGSGTRLTVV.

This clone has a handful of counts. The chain combines TRBV15 with TRBJ2-7, with a possible D match to TRBD2 (6 bases). CDR1 and CDR2 (germline): LNHNV, YYDKDF (reference sequence). The CDR3 consists of 14 residues. V was shortened by 3 bases and J by 7 bases, with 16 bases between the two germline ends. CDR3 sequence: CATSSTAGAWEQYF. Here the CDR3 DNA reads TGTGCCACCAGCAGTACAGCGGGTGCCTGGGAGCAGTACTTC.

This clone was counted only a few times. This chain uses TRBV19 with TRBJ1-1; D remains unclear. CDR1 and CDR2 (germline): LNHDA, SQIVND (reference sequence). V was cut by 3 bases and J by 1 base, with 3 bases left in between. The CDR3 has 12 amino acids. The CDR3 nucleotides read TGTGCCAGTAGTATGTGGAACACTGAAGCTTTCTTT. This translates into CASSMWNTEAFF.

The J gene is TRBJ2-7, the V gene TRBV7-3; D call uncertain. From germline, CDR1 is SGHTA and CDR2 FQGTGA. CDR3 length: 13 amino acids. Between the trimmed V and J ends, which lost 2 bases and 3 bases, there was a span of 8 bases. The CDR3 protein is CASSLGHSYEQYF. The CDR3, as DNA: TGTGCCAGCAGCTTAGGGCACAGCTACGAGCAGTACTTC.

The chain couples TRBV2 to TRBJ1-1, with TRBD1 identical over 9 bases. CDR1 and CDR2 (germline): SNHLY, FYNNEI. This CDR3 is 14 amino acids long. The V and J ends lost 5 bases and 2 bases, in that order; junction bases with no gene match: 3. The DNA of the CDR3 is TGTGCCAGCAGTTATACAGGGGGCAACACTGAAGCTTTCTTT. This encodes CASSYTGGNTEAFF.

This chain joins TRBV4-3 and TRBJ2-7; D call uncertain. V lost 0 bases and J lost 0, with 9 bases in between. Germline CDR1 LGHNA, CDR2 YSLEER. This CDR3 contains 15 residues. CDR3 DNA: TGCGCCAGCAGCCAAGAGAGCTATAACTCCTACGAGCAGTACTTC. It codes for CASSQESYNSYEQYF.

V and J are TRBV28 and TRBJ2-5, with D perhaps TRBD1 (5 bases). CDR1 and CDR2 from the germline V gene are MDHEN and SYDVKM. V lost 6 bases and J lost 2, with 19 bases in between. The CDR3 extends over 16 amino acids. CDR3 sequence: CASSGPPDSAQETQYF. The CDR3 nucleotides read TGTGCCAGCAGCGGGCCCCCCGACAGTGCGCAAGAGACCCAGTACTTC.

The chain is built from TRBV19 and TRBJ2-3; 12 bases match TRBD2. CDR1 is LNHDA, CDR2 SQIVND, per germline (reference sequence). The CDR3 is 15 residues long. Trimming removed 3 bases from V and 5 bases from J; junction bases left unmatched: 3. The CDR3 coding sequence is TGTGCCAGTAGTATGACTAGCGGGGGAGGAGATACGCAGTATTTT. It is translated as CASSMTSGGGDTQYF.